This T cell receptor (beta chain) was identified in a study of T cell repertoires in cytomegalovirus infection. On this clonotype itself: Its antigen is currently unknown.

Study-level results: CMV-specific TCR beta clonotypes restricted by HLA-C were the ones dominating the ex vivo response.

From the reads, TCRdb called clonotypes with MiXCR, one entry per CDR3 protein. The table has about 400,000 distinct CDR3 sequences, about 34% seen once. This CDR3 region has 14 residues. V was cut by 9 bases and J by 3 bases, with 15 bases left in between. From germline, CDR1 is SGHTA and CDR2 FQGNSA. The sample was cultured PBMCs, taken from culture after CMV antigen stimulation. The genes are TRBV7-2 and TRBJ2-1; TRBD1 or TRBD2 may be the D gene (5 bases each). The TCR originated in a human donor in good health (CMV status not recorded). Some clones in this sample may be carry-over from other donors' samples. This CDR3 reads CASGLGVGYNEQFF. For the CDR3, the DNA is TGTGCCAGTGGGTTGGGGGTGGGCTACAATGAGCAGTTCTTC.